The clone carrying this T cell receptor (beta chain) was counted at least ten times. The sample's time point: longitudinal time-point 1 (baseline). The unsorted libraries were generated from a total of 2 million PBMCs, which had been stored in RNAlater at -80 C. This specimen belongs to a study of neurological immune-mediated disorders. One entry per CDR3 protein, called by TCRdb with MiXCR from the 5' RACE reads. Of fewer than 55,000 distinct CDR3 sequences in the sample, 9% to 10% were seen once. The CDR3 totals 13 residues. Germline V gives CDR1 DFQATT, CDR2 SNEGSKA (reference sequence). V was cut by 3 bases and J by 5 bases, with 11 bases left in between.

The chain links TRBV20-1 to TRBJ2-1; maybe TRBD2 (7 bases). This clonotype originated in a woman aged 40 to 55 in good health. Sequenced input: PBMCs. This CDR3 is CSASGGANNEQFF. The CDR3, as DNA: TGCAGTGCTAGTGGGGGGGCTAACAATGAGCAGTTCTTC.